A single sample is the source of the 22 T cell receptor beta chains below, sequenced in a study of cytomegalovirus exposure and HLA in healthy donors. PCR employed 60 Vbeta and 13 Jbeta primers. Repertoires were generated with immunoSEQ multiplex PCR, while TCRdb's copy carries only in-frame clones and drops some. The data show approximately 120,000 clones, less than 85% seen once. The sequenced sample was PBMCs. These receptors all come from a female donor in good health and CMV-seronegative.

The chain combines TRBV5-1 with TRBJ2-1; D call uncertain. V shed 0 bases and J shed 0 bases, with 7 bases lying between them. In germline, CDR1 is SGHRS, CDR2 YFSETQ. CDR3 size: 15 residues. Here the CDR3 DNA reads TGCGCCAGCAGCTTGGGCACGAGCTCCTACAATGAGCAGTTCTTC. Protein: CASSLGTSSYNEQFF.

V usage is TRBV27 and J usage is TRBJ2-2, with unresolved D. Germline V gene data show CDR1 as MNHEY and CDR2 as SMNVEV (reference sequence). This CDR3 spans 14 amino acids. V was shortened by 5 bases and J by 0 bases, with 7 bases between the two germline ends. CDR3 sequence reads: CASSINSNTGELFF. CDR3 coding DNA: TGTGCCAGCAGTATAAACTCGAACACCGGGGAGCTGTTTTTT.

The DNA of the CDR3 is TGTGCCAGTAGACTCGGCGGGGGGGGGACCGGGGAGCTGTTTTTT. Residues: CASRLGGGGTGELFF. This chain links TRBV19 with TRBJ2-2; 9 nucleotides agree with TRBD2. There are 15 residues in the CDR3. Germline V gene data show CDR1 as LNHDA and CDR2 as SQIVND (reference sequence). J gave up 5 bases and V 6 bases, and 7 bases lay outside the gene matches.

The chain has TRBV6-6 and TRBJ2-1; 8 bases are a match to TRBD1. Germline loops: CDR1 MNHNY, CDR2 SVGAGI (reference sequence). The J segment lost 4 bases and the V segment lost 5 bases, leaving 7 bases of the junction unmatched. The CDR3 runs 15 residues. The CDR3 loop is CASSRQGAGYNEQFF. CDR3 bases: TGTGCCAGCAGTCGCCAGGGGGCGGGATACAATGAGCAGTTCTTC.

The chain uses TRBV30 and TRBJ2-7, with D hard to call. The CDR3 loop spans 12 amino acids. CDR1 is GTSNPN, CDR2 SVGIG, per germline (reference sequence). V shed 1 base and J shed 2 bases, with 6 bases lying between them. As DNA, the CDR3 is TGTGCCTGGAGTGACAGAACCTACGAGCAGTACTTC. Its protein is CAWSDRTYEQYF.

The V gene is TRBV27, the J gene TRBJ2-1; D uncertain. CDR1 MNHEY and CDR2 SMNVEV come from the germline V gene (reference sequence). V was shortened by 2 bases and J by 4 bases, with 12 bases between the two germline ends. The CDR3 has 15 amino acids. Written as DNA, the CDR3 is TGTGCCAGCAGTTTAGGGCTCCCCGCATACAATGAGCAGTTCTTC. This codes for CASSLGLPAYNEQFF.

The chain recombines TRBV7-9 with TRBJ2-2; D is perhaps TRBD1 (6 bases). Germline V gene data show CDR1 as SEHNR and CDR2 as FQNEAQ (reference sequence). Trimming took off 6 bases at V and 2 bases at J, with 13 bases between the two ends. The CDR3 loop spans 15 amino acids. The DNA for the CDR3 is TGTGCCAGCAGAATCCGGGACATAAACACCGGGGAGCTGTTTTTT. This encodes CASRIRDINTGELFF.

This chain joins TRBV4-1 and TRBJ2-7; no definite D call. CDR1 is MGHRA and CDR2 is YSYEKL in the germline V gene. There are 13 residues in the CDR3. The V gene lost 2 bases and the J gene lost 3 bases, with 8 bases spanning the gap. Here the CDR3 reads CASSQSPFYEQYF. CDR3 DNA sequence: TGCGCCAGCAGCCAAAGCCCTTTCTACGAGCAGTACTTC.

Only a few counts were recorded for this clone. The chain is built from TRBV19 and TRBJ1-2; no definite D call. The CDR3 sequence is 13 residues long. Germline CDR1 and CDR2: LNHDA and SQIVND (reference sequence). V lost 2 bases to trimming and J lost 2 bases, with 6 bases between them. CDR3 bases: TGTGCCAGTAGTATACTCGGGAACTATGGCTACACCTTC. It is translated as CASSILGNYGYTF.

This clone occurred a few times. This rearrangement joins TRBV4-1 to TRBJ1-3; 7 bases agree with TRBD1. With V trimmed by 3 bases and J by 0 bases, 2 bases remained unmatched. Looked up from germline, CDR1 is MGHRA and CDR2 is YSYEKL. CDR3 length: 15 amino acids. CDR3 region: CASSQDRTSGNTIYF. As DNA, the CDR3 is TGCGCCAGCAGCCAGGACAGGACCTCTGGAAACACCATATATTTT.

This clone was seen only once. The rearrangement uses TRBV28 and TRBJ1-2, with 11 bases that match TRBD1. Germline values: CDR1 MDHEN, CDR2 SYDVKM. J was trimmed by 7 bases and V by 6 bases; bases with no gene match: 10. The CDR3 has 15 residues. CDR3 sequence reads: CASSTTGQGGVGYTF. CDR3 in DNA: TGTGCCAGCAGCACCACGGGACAGGGGGGCGTTGGCTACACCTTC.

In nucleotides, the CDR3 is TGTGCCAGCAGTTACTGGACAGGGCGCACAGATACGCAGTATTTT. Its protein is CASSYWTGRTDTQYF. The chain joins TRBV6-5 to TRBJ2-3; 8 nucleotides agree with TRBD1. V was clipped by 1 base and J by 1 base; unmatched bases: 1. Germline V CDR1 and CDR2: MNHEY, SVGAGI. The CDR3 contains 15 residues.

V is TRBV2 and J is TRBJ2-1, with 12 bases lining up with TRBD2. This CDR3 spans 15 amino acids. Trimming took 3 bases from V and 9 from J; bases not matched to a gene: 6. Germline lookup yields CDR1 SNHLY and CDR2 FYNNEI. The CDR3 protein is CASSETSGSSSEQFF. DNA for the CDR3: TGTGCCAGCAGTGAGACTAGCGGGAGTAGCAGTGAGCAGTTCTTC.

The chain uses TRBV5-1 and TRBJ2-7, with D perhaps TRBD1 (6 bases). V was trimmed by 4 bases and J by 4 bases, leaving 18 bases between them. This CDR3 is 15 amino acids long. CDR1 and CDR2 from the germline V gene are SGHRS and YFSETQ. In DNA, the CDR3 is TGCGCCAGCAGCCTCAGGGGACGCAGAACTTACGAGCAGTACTTC. Its protein is CASSLRGRRTYEQYF.

The rearrangement uses TRBV10-3 and TRBJ2-7, with 11 bases that match TRBD1. The CDR3 runs 16 residues. Germline CDR1 reads ENHRY; CDR2 reads SYGVKD. Trimming took 2 bases from V and 2 from J; bases not matched to a gene: 5. The CDR3 region has the DNA TGTGCCATCAGTGAGATGGGACAGGGGGACACCTACGAGCAGTACTTC. This codes for CAISEMGQGDTYEQYF.

The V and J genes are TRBV11-2 and TRBJ1-3, with unresolved D. There are 11 residues in the CDR3. V dropped 7 bases and J dropped 7 bases, with 8 bases sitting between them. Germline V lookup: CDR1 SGHAT, CDR2 FQNNGV. CDR3 nucleotide sequence: TGTGCCAGCACACCGGGGAACACCATATATTTT. This translates into CASTPGNTIYF.

The chain joins TRBV30 to TRBJ1-3; D may be TRBD1 (6 bases). V lost 5 bases to trimming and J lost 5 bases, with 13 bases between them. Germline V gene lookup returns CDR1 GTSNPN and CDR2 SVGIG (reference sequence). CDR3 size: 13 residues. The CDR3 bases are TGTGCCTGGGCAGGGGCCCAGAGAAACACCATATATTTT. As protein: CAWAGAQRNTIYF. Using reference TRBV30 and TRBJ1-3 for the parts outside the CDR3, the full variable domain is SQTIHQWPATLVQPVGSPLSLECTVEGTSNPNLYWYRQAAGRGLQLLFYSVGIGQISSEVPQNLSASRPQDRQFILSSKKLLLSDSGFYLCAWAGAQRNTIYFGEGSWLTVV.

This chain connects TRBV7-8 to TRBJ2-5; 7 positions agree with TRBD2. This CDR3 spans 17 amino acids. The trim removed 4 bases at V and 6 bases at J, leaving 17 bases unmatched. Germline V gives CDR1 SGHVS, CDR2 FQNEAQ. The CDR3 DNA reads TGTGCCAGCAGCTCCCAGATGTATTTCGGGGGGATTAAGACCCAGTACTTC. Translated, it gives CASSSQMYFGGIKTQYF.

This chain joins TRBV25-1 and TRBJ2-7; tentative D call: TRBD1 (5 bases). V lost 1 base and J 1 base, leaving 14 bases between the germline ends. CDR1 is MGHDK and CDR2 is SYGVNS in the germline V gene. The CDR3 extends over 16 amino acids. CDR3 coding DNA: TGTGCCAGCAGTGAATCACTCCCCGGACATTCCTACGAGCAGTACTTC. It translates to CASSESLPGHSYEQYF.

The chain joins TRBV12-5 to TRBJ1-1, with D possibly matching TRBD1 (6 bases). The V end was cut by 5 bases, the J end by 0 bases, with 10 bases between. Per the germline V gene, CDR1 is LGHNT and CDR2 is FRNRAP. CDR3 length equals 14 residues. The chain's CDR3 is CASGRDTLNTEAFF. In DNA, the CDR3 is TGTGCTAGTGGTCGGGACACCTTGAACACTGAAGCTTTCTTT.

The V and J genes are TRBV10-3 and TRBJ2-1; the match to TRBD2 covers 7 bases. This CDR3 has 15 residues. V was clipped by 4 bases and J by 4 bases; unmatched bases: 7. Looked up from germline, CDR1 is ENHRY and CDR2 is SYGVKD. CDR3 bases: TGTGCCATCAGTGGTGGGGGGGGTAAATACAATGAGCAGTTCTTC. Its translation: CAISGGGGKYNEQFF.

This sequence joins TRBV7-2 and TRBJ2-5; 10 bases are shared with TRBD1. The J call may be faulty, since TRBJ2-7 better matches the DNA end. The CDR3 totals 17 residues. From germline, CDR1 is SGHTA and CDR2 FQGNSA. The CDR3 region has the DNA TGTGCCAGCAGCTTATACCCCGACAGGGGGCGCGTCTACGAGCAGTACTTC. Amino acids: CASSLYPDRGRVYEQYF.